These 19 T cell receptor beta chains came from one sample sequenced in a study of T-cell reconstitution after alpha-beta-depleted transplantation in children. TCRbeta library preparation incorporated unique molecular identifiers. One entry per CDR3 protein results from TCRdb running MiXCR on the PCR reads. This sample has a few hundred thousand distinct CDR3 sequences, with under 15% found just once. Here the sequenced sample was PBMCs, mostly from graft donor cells, taken 360 days after TCRalphabeta/CD19-depleted stem cell transplant. All receptors come from a male patient younger than 18 who had a stem cell transplant for acute myeloid leukemia, so the T cells may come from the graft donor.

In its sample, this clonotype was seen a few times. A much larger clonotype is one base distant, so this may be a read error. The J gene is TRBJ2-3, the V gene TRBV6-1, with 7 positions matching TRBD1. The CDR3 extends over 14 amino acids. V gave up 2 bases and J gave up 1 base; unmatched junction bases: 0. The germline CDR1 and CDR2 sequences are MNHNS and SASEGT. For the CDR3, the DNA is TGTGCCAGCAGTGAAACAGGGGGCACAGATACGCAGTATTTT. Encoded protein: CASSETGGTDTQYF.

The chain carries TRBV15 and TRBJ2-3; 11 nucleotides align to TRBD2. V dropped 0 bases and J dropped 0; count of bases not matched to a gene: 5. CDR1 is LNHNV and CDR2 is YYDKDF in the germline V gene (reference sequence). The CDR3 contains 18 residues. The CDR3 sequence is CATSRELAGVGSTDTQYF. The CDR3 bases are TGTGCCACCAGCAGAGAACTAGCGGGAGTAGGGAGCACAGATACGCAGTATTTT. The full variable domain, its missing parts supplied by reference TRBV15 and TRBJ2-3, is DAMVIQNPRYQVTQFGKPVTLSCSQTLNHNVMYWYQQKSSQAPKLLFHYYDKDFNNEADTPDNFQSRRPNTSFCFLDIRSPGLGDTAMYLCATSRELAGVGSTDTQYFGPGTRLTVL.

The V and J genes are TRBV6-2 or TRBV6-3 and TRBJ1-2; D gene ambiguous. The germline CDR1 and CDR2 sequences are MNHEY and SVGEGT. The V end was cut by 5 bases, the J end by 6 bases, with 16 bases between. This CDR3 is built from 14 residues. The CDR3 reads CASSMTVLGNGYTF. Written as DNA, the CDR3 is TGTGCCAGCAGTATGACGGTGTTAGGAAATGGCTACACCTTC.

This clonotype was detected many times. The chain combines TRBV7-9 with TRBJ2-1; 8 bases map to TRBD2. The CDR3 is 15 amino acids. Germline CDR1 and CDR2: SEHNR and FQNEAQ (reference sequence). Losses at the gene ends were 5 bases for V and 0 bases for J; bases not matched to a gene: 3. The CDR3 sequence is CASSRLASSYNEQFF. The CDR3 region has the DNA TGTGCCAGCAGCAGACTAGCGTCCTCCTACAATGAGCAGTTCTTC.

The chain is built from TRBV6-2 or TRBV6-3 and TRBJ2-7, with a tentative D call TRBD2 (5 bases). CDR1 is MNHEY and CDR2 is SVGEGT in the germline V gene. V lost 5 bases to trimming and J lost 0 bases, with 11 bases between them. This CDR3 has 14 amino acids. The CDR3 DNA sequence: TGTGCCAGCAGTGCGGACTGGGGCTCCTACGAGCAGTACTTC. Residues: CASSADWGSYEQYF.

This clonotype showed up just a few times. The chain has TRBV5-5 and TRBJ1-5, with a tentative D call TRBD1 (6 bases). V gave up 3 bases and J gave up 0 bases, with 13 bases separating them. Germline V gene sequence: CDR1 SGHKS, CDR2 YYEKEE (reference sequence). The CDR3 covers 16 residues. The CDR3 DNA sequence: TGTGCCAGCAGCTACCGGACAGAACATAGCAATCAGCCCCAGCATTTT. Its translation is CASSYRTEHSNQPQHF.

This chain connects TRBV28 to TRBJ2-7; 8 bases fit TRBD1. V was clipped by 7 bases and J by 2 bases; unmatched bases: 7. The CDR3 contains 14 residues. The germline gives CDR1 MDHEN, CDR2 SYDVKM. The CDR3 nucleotides are TGTGCCAGCAACCCACTCAGGGGGCCCTACGAGCAGTACTTC. Translating it yields CASNPLRGPYEQYF.

This clonotype was seen repeatedly, ten times or more. The rearrangement links TRBV7-2 to TRBJ2-7; 10 bases are shared with TRBD2. CDR3 size: 15 residues. Per the germline V gene, CDR1 is SGHTA and CDR2 is FQGNSA. J lost 4 bases, V lost 1 base, and 4 bases had no gene match. As DNA, the CDR3 is TGTGCCAGCAGCTTAGTAGCTAGCGGGAGTTACGAGCAGTACTTC. It translates to CASSLVASGSYEQYF.

The genes are TRBV6-5 and TRBJ2-2; no firm D call. Germline CDR1 and CDR2: MNHEY and SVGAGI. Trimming shortened V by 2 bases and J by 1 base, and 8 bases separated the two germline ends. CDR3 size: 15 residues. The CDR3 DNA is TGTGCCAGCAGTTACAGGGTGGGGAACACCGGGGAGCTGTTTTTT. Protein sequence: CASSYRVGNTGELFF.

The chain carries TRBV28 and TRBJ2-5, with 10 bases identical to TRBD2. This CDR3 is built from 16 residues. The J segment lost 2 bases and the V segment lost 5 bases, leaving 8 bases of the junction unmatched. CDR1 is MDHEN and CDR2 is SYDVKM in the germline V gene. The CDR3 DNA reads as TGTGCCAGCAGTACCCTAGCGGGGGTACTTCAAGAGACCCAGTACTTC. It yields the protein CASSTLAGVLQETQYF.

This clonotype has a handful of counts. V usage is TRBV7-3 and J usage is TRBJ2-3; D uncertain. Germline loops: CDR1 SGHTA, CDR2 FQGTGA. V dropped 1 base and J dropped 6 bases, with 11 bases sitting between them. The CDR3 length is 14 residues. The CDR3 DNA reads TGTGCCAGCAGCTTAATTGCTGCACCGGATACGCAGTATTTT. Its translation: CASSLIAAPDTQYF.

The chain uses TRBV7-2 and TRBJ2-5; 12 nucleotides match TRBD2. The V segment lost 5 bases and the J segment 0 bases; nucleotides outside the gene matches: 4. Germline loops: CDR1 SGHTA, CDR2 FQGNSA. The CDR3 runs to 16 residues. The CDR3 loop is CASSRTSGIDQETQYF. The DNA of the CDR3 is TGTGCCAGCAGCCGGACTAGCGGGATAGACCAAGAGACCCAGTACTTC.

The table lists this clonotype with many counts. J is TRBJ1-1 and V is TRBV12-3 or TRBV12-4; TRBD1 aligns across 10 bases. V lost 5 bases to trimming and J lost 8 bases; unmatched junction nucleotides: 5. The CDR3 is 13 amino acids. Here the CDR3 reads CASSIQGQGEAFF. Here the CDR3 DNA reads TGTGCCAGCAGTATTCAGGGACAGGGGGAAGCTTTCTTT.

This clonotype was detected a few times. V gene TRBV2 combines with J gene TRBJ2-1; TRBD1 agrees at 9 bases. Trimming took 2 bases from V and 8 from J; bases not matched to a gene: 7. Germline values: CDR1 SNHLY, CDR2 FYNNEI. The CDR3 length is 15 residues. The CDR3 DNA follows: TGTGCCAGCAGTGAACGGGACAGGGTTAGCGATGAGCAGTTCTTC. Its translation: CASSERDRVSDEQFF.

This clonotype was observed a few times. CDR3 sequence reads: CSVEDRGSGYEQYF. The CDR3 nucleotides read TGCAGCGTTGAAGATCGCGGGAGTGGGTACGAGCAGTACTTC. The rearrangement uses TRBV29-1 and TRBJ2-7; the match to TRBD2 covers 7 bases. J gave up 4 bases and V 0 bases, and 6 bases lay outside the gene matches. From germline, CDR1 is SQVTM and CDR2 ANQGSEA. CDR3 size: 14 residues.

DNA of the CDR3: TGCAGTGCTAGAGATGGGAGGCAGGGGGGAGATACGCAGTATTTT. Protein sequence: CSARDGRQGGDTQYF. The rearrangement links TRBV20-1 to TRBJ2-3, with D possibly TRBD1 on 7 matching bases. V lost 0 bases, J lost 5 bases, and 15 bases lay in between. Germline loops: CDR1 DFQATT, CDR2 SNEGSKA (reference sequence). The CDR3 extends over 15 amino acids.

This clonotype was seen a few times. The chain couples TRBV15 to TRBJ2-7; TRBD1 agrees at 11 bases. V trimming: 0 bases; J trimming: 7 bases; junction bases outside the gene matches: 8. This CDR3 region has 16 residues. Germline V lookup: CDR1 LNHNV, CDR2 YYDKDF (reference sequence). The CDR3 region is CATSRERTGGANEQYF. The CDR3, as DNA: TGTGCCACCAGCAGAGAGCGGACAGGGGGCGCGAATGAGCAGTACTTC.

This chain uses TRBV6-5 with TRBJ2-7, with D perhaps matching TRBD2 (6 bases). Germline assignment: CDR1 MNHEY and CDR2 SVGAGI. CDR3 length: 16 residues. The V end was cut by 4 bases, the J end by 7 bases, with 23 bases between. The CDR3 spells CASSSSGPYGRREQYF. The CDR3 nucleotides read TGTGCCAGCAGTTCATCAGGGCCTTACGGGAGAAGGGAGCAGTACTTC.

This clonotype was seen ten or more times. The chain employs TRBV5-1 and TRBJ2-7, with 12 bases that match TRBD1. Germline CDR1 and CDR2: SGHRS and YFSETQ. Trimming at V came to 5 bases and at J to 5 bases, leaving 5 bases not matched to a gene. The CDR3 covers 14 residues. The CDR3 reads CASSAGTGGNEQYF. The CDR3 nucleotides are TGCGCCAGCAGTGCCGGGACAGGGGGCAACGAGCAGTACTTC.